This entry lists 9 T cell receptor beta chains sequenced from one sample in a study of post-analysis software for immune sequencing data. Their antigens remain unidentified. Study-level points and caveats: When patients were compared with controls, a handful of TRBV segments were more frequent, TRBV5-6, TRBV5-1 and TRBV20-1 among them.

Researchers reported that TCR beta cDNA libraries carried unique molecular identifiers. TCRdb passed the PCR reads through MiXCR, listing each CDR3 protein once. The table shows roughly 180,000 distinct CDR3 sequences, with around 30% occurring only once. The sequenced sample consisted of blood. These receptors originate from a girl aged 5 to 17 with multiple sclerosis.

This sequence joins TRBV7-2 and TRBJ2-1; D gene uncertain. The CDR3 extends over 11 amino acids. V lost 5 bases, J lost 6 bases, and 5 bases lay in between. CDR1 and CDR2 (germline): SGHTA, FQGNSA. In nucleotides, the CDR3 is TGTGCCAGCAGCAAAGTCAATGAGCAGTTCTTC. The encoded protein is CASSKVNEQFF.

This clonotype was seen repeatedly, ten times or more. J is TRBJ2-1 and V is TRBV29-1; a possible D gene is TRBD2 (6 bases). V lost 4 bases, J lost 5 bases, and 12 bases lay in between. Germline loops: CDR1 SQVTM, CDR2 ANQGSEA. The CDR3 sequence is 13 residues long. The CDR3, as DNA: TGCAGCGTTGCACTAGCAGAGAACAATGAGCAGTTCTTC. This translates into CSVALAENNEQFF.

This chain links TRBV2 with TRBJ1-2; 7 bases are a match to TRBD1. Per germline, CDR1 SNHLY and CDR2 FYNNEI. The CDR3 runs 16 residues. The junction had 18 bases not matched to a gene; V was cut back by 8 bases and J by 6 bases. The CDR3 coding sequence is TGTGCCAGCGCAAATCAAAGAACAGGGGCCGAGCATGGCTACACCTTC. Amino acids: CASANQRTGAEHGYTF.

This clonotype was counted ten times or more. The V call is TRBV27, the J call TRBJ1-2; no firm D call. The CDR3 covers 16 residues. CDR1 and CDR2 (germline): MNHEY, SMNVEV (reference sequence). V lost 6 bases and J lost 2, with 19 bases in between. DNA for the CDR3: TGTGCCAGCAGCGACCCAAGAGGAGGAGGAAACTATGGCTACACCTTC. It is translated as CASSDPRGGGNYGYTF.

Regarding this clonotype: Just one base apart from a much larger clone, this may be a read error. The rearrangement joins TRBV12-5 to TRBJ2-1; D may be TRBD1 (6 bases). The length of the CDR3 is 14 residues. The germline V gene has CDR1 LGHNT and CDR2 FRNRAP. The CDR3 loop reads CASGLPGQYNEQLF. The CDR3 nucleotides read TGTGCTAGTGGTTTGCCCGGACAGTACAATGAGCAGTTATTC.

There are many counts of this clonotype. The CDR3 sequence is CASSPGPGESDTQYF. The CDR3, as DNA: TGTGCCAGCTCACCTGGGCCAGGGGAATCGGATACGCAGTATTTT. The chain couples TRBV18 to TRBJ2-3; tentatively, D is TRBD1 (6 bases). Germline CDR1 is KGHSH and CDR2 is LQKENI. Trimming took 3 bases from V and 6 from J, leaving 16 bases between them. This CDR3 spans 15 amino acids.

The chain combines TRBV18 with TRBJ2-1; 11 bases fit TRBD1. The CDR3 totals 15 residues. Germline CDR1 is KGHSH and CDR2 is LQKENI. V was pared by 3 bases and J by 10 bases, with 8 bases of the junction left unmatched. CDR3 sequence reads: CASSPPGQGVREQFF. CDR3 DNA: TGTGCCAGCTCACCTCCGGGACAGGGGGTTAGGGAGCAGTTCTTC.

With regard to this clonotype: A read error is possible here, since a much larger clone lies one base away. The chain couples TRBV18 to TRBJ1-2, with TRBD1 identical over 7 bases. Germline V gene sequence: CDR1 KGHSH, CDR2 LQKENI. CDR3 length equals 15 residues. V was pared by 3 bases and J by 3 bases, with 7 bases of the junction left unmatched. The chain's CDR3 is CASSPTTGSDYGYTF. DNA of the CDR3: TGTGCCAGCTCACCGACGACAGGGTCTGACTATGGCTACACCTTC.

This clonotype was detected many times. V is TRBV12-3 or TRBV12-4 and J is TRBJ2-1; TRBD2 aligns across 8 bases. J gave up 7 bases and V 2 bases, and 13 bases lay outside the gene matches. The CDR3 has 17 amino acids. The CDR3 region has the DNA TGTGCCAGCAGTTTAAGAGGAGCGGGAGAGCGTAGTAATGAGCAGTTCTTC. Translated, it gives CASSLRGAGERSNEQFF.